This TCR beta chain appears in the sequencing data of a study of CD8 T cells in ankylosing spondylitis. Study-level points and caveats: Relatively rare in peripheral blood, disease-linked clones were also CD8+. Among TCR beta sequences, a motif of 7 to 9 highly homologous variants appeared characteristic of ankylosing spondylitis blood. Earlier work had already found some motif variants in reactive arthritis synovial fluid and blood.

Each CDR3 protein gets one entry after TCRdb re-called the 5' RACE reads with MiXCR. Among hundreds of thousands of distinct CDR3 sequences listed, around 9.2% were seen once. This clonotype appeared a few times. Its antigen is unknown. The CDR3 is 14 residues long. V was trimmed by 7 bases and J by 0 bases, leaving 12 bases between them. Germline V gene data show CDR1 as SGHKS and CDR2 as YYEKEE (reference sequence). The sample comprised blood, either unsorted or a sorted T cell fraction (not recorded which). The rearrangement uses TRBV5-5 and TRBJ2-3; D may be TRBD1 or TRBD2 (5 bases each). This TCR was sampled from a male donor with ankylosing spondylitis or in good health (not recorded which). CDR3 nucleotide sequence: TGTGCCAGCGGGACGGGCCCTAGCACAGATACGCAGTATTTT. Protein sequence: CASGTGPSTDTQYF.